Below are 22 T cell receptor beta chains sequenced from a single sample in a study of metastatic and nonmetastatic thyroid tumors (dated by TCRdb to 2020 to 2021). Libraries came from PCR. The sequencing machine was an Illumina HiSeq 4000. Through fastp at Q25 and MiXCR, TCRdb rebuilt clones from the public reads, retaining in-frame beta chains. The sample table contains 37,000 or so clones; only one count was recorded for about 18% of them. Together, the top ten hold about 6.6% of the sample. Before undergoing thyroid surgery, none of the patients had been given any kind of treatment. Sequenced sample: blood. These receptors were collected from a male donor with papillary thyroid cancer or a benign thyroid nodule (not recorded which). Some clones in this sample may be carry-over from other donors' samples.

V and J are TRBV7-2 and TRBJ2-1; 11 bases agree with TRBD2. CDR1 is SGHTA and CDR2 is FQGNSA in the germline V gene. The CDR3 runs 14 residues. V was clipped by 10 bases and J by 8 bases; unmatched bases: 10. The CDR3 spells CAIILAGGNDEQFF. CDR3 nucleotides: TGTGCCATCATCTTAGCGGGGGGGAACGATGAGCAGTTCTTC.

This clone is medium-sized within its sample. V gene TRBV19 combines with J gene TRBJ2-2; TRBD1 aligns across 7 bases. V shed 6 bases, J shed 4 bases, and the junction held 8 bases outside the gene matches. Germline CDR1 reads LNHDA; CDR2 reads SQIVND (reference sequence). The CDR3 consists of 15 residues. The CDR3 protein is CASRKSGQTTGELFF. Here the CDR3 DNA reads TGTGCCAGTAGAAAATCGGGACAGACCACCGGGGAGCTGTTTTTT.

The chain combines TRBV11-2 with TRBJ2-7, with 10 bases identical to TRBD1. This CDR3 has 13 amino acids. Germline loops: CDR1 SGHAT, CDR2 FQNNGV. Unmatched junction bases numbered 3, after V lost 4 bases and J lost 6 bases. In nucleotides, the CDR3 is TGTGCCAGCAGCTATGACAGGGGGCGCGAGCAGTACTTC. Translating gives CASSYDRGREQYF.

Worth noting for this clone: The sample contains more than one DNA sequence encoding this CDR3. The CDR3 DNA is TGTGCCAGCAGCTTAGTTACACAGGGGAGCCTAGGTGAGCAGTACTTC. Its translation: CASSLVTQGSLGEQYF. The chain couples TRBV11-2 to TRBJ2-7, with 7 bases that match TRBD1. This CDR3 contains 16 residues. Germline CDR1 is SGHAT and CDR2 is FQNNGV. Germline trimming cut 1 base from V and 7 bases from J; bases unmatched to any gene: 13.

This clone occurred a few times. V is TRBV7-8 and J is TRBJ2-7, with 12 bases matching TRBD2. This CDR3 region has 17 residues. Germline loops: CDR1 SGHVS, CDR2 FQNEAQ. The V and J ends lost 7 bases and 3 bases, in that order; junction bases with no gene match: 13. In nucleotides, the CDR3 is TGTGCCAGCATCCATACTAGCGGGGGGCTTCTGAACTACGAGCAGTACTTC. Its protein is CASIHTSGGLLNYEQYF.

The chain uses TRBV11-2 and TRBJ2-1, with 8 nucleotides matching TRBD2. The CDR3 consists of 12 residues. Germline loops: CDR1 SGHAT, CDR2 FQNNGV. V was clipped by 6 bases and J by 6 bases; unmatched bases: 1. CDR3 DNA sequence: TGTGCCAGCAGACTAGCGGCCAATGAGCAGTTCTTC. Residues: CASRLAANEQFF.

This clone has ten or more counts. CDR3 in amino acids: CASSLGGINTEAFF. In DNA form, the CDR3 reads TGTGCCAGCAGCTTAGGGGGGATTAACACTGAAGCTTTCTTT. The rearrangement uses TRBV11-3 and TRBJ1-1, with D possibly matching TRBD1 (5 bases). Trimming shortened V by 1 base and J by 2 bases, and 8 bases separated the two germline ends. There are 14 residues in the CDR3. Germline lookup yields CDR1 SGHNT and CDR2 YENEEA. Full variable domain (missing parts from reference TRBV11-3 and TRBJ1-1): EAGVVQSPRYKIIEKKQPVAFWCNPISGHNTLYWYLQNLGQGPELLIRYENEEAVDDSQLPKDRFSAERLKGVDSTLKIQPAELGDSAVYLCASSLGGINTEAFFGQGTRLTVV.

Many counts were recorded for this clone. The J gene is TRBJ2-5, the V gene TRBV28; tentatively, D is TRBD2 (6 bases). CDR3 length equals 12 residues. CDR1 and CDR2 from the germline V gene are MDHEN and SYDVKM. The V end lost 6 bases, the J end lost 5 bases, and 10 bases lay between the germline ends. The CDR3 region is CASRPAGETQYF. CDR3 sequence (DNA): TGTGCCAGCAGACCCGCGGGGGAGACCCAGTACTTC.

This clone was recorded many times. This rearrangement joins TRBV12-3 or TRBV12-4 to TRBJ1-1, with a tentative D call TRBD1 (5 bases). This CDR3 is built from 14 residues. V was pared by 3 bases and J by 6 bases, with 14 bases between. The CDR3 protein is CASSFGGTSSEAFF. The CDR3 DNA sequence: TGTGCCAGCAGTTTCGGGGGGACCTCTTCTGAAGCTTTCTTT.

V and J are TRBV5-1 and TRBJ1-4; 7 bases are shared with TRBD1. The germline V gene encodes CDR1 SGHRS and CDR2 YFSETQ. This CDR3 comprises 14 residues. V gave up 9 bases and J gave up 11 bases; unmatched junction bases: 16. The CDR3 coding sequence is TGCGCCATCATCTACTCGCAGGGGGAAAGGAAACTGTTTTTT. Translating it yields CAIIYSQGERKLFF.

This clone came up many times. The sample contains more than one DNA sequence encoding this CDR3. This chain's CDR3 is CASSSTGGEQPQHF. In DNA, the CDR3 is TGTGCCAGCAGCTCGACAGGGGGAGAACAGCCCCAGCATTTT. The chain joins TRBV5-6 to TRBJ1-5; the match to TRBD1 covers 9 bases. The CDR3 has 14 amino acids. The trim removed 3 bases at V and 7 bases at J, leaving 5 bases unmatched. CDR1 SGHDT and CDR2 YYEEEE come from the germline V gene.

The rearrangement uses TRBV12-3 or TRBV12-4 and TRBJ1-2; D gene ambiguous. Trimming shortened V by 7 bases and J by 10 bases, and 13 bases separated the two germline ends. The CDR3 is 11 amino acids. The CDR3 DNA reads TGTGCCAGCATCCTCCTCGGTGTCTACACCTTC. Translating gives CASILLGVYTF.

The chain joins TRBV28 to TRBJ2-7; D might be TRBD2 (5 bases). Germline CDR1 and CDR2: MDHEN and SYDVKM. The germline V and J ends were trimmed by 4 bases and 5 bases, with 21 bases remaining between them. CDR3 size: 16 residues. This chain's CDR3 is CASSSACGRFGDEQYF. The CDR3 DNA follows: TGTGCCAGCAGTTCCGCGTGCGGGCGCTTTGGGGACGAGCAGTACTTC. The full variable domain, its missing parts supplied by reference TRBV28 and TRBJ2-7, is DVKVTQSSRYLVKRTGEKVFLECVQDMDHENMFWYRQDPGLGLRLIYFSYDVKMKEKGDIPEGYSVSREKKERFSLILESASTNQTSMYLCASSSACGRFGDEQYFGPGTRLTVT.

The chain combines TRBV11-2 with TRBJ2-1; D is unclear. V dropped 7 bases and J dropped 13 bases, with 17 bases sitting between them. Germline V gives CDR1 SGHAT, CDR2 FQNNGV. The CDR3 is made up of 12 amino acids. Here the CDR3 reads CASIPLRSDQFF. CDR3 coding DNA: TGTGCCAGCATCCCCTTGAGGAGCGATCAGTTCTTC.

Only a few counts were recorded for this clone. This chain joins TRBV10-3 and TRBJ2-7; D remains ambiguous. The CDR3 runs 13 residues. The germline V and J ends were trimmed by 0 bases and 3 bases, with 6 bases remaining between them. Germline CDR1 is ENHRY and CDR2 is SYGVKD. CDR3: CAISESWNYEQYF. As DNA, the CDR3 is TGTGCCATCAGTGAGTCGTGGAACTACGAGCAGTACTTC.

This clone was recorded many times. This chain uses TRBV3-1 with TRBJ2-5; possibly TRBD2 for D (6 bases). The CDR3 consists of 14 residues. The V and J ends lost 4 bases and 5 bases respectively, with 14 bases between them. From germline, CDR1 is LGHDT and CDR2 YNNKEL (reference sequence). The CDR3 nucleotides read TGTGCCAGCAGCCGGGGCGTCGGAGGGGAGACCCAGTACTTC. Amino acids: CASSRGVGGETQYF.

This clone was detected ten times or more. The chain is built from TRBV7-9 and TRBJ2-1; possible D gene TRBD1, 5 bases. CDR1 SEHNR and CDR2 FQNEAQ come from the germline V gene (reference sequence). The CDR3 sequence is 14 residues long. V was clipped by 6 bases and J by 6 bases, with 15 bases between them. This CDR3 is CASSPGFGINEQFF. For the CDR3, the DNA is TGTGCCAGCAGTCCAGGGTTCGGCATCAATGAGCAGTTCTTC.

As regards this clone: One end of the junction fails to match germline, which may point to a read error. CDR3 bases: TGTGCCAGTTTTACGGGACACCCGAACACCGGGGAACTGTTTTTT. This gives the protein CASFTGHPNTGELFF. The chain is built from TRBV19 and TRBJ2-2; perhaps TRBD1 as D (6 bases). Germline lookup yields CDR1 LNHDA and CDR2 SQIVND (reference sequence). This CDR3 is built from 15 residues.

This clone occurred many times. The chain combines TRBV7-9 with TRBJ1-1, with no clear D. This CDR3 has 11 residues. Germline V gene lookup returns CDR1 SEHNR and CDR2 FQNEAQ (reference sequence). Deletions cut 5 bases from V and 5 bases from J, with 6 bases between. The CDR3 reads CASSIRTEAFF. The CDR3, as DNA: TGTGCCAGCAGCATACGAACTGAAGCTTTCTTT.

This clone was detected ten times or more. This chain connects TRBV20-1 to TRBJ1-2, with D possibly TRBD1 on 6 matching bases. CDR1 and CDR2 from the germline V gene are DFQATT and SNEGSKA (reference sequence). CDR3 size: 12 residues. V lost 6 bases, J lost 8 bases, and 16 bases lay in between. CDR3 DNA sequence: TGCAGTGCCGAAACAGGGCCTGGGGGCTACACCTTC. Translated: CSAETGPGGYTF.

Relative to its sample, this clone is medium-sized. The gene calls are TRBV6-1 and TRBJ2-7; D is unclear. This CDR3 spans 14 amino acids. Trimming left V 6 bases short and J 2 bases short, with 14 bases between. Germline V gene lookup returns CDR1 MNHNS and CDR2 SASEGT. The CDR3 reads CASSSSPGPYEQYF. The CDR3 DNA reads TGTGCCAGCAGCTCCTCGCCTGGCCCCTACGAGCAGTACTTC.

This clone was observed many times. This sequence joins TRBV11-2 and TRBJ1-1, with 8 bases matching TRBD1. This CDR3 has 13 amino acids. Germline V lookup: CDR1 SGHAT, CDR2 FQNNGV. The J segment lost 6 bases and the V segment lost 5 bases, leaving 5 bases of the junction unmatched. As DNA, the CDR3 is TGTGCCAGCAGCCGACAGGGGAGGTCTGAAGCTTTCTTT. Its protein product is CASSRQGRSEAFF. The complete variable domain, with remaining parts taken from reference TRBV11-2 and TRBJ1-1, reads EAGVAQSPRYKIIEKRQSVAFWCNPISGHATLYWYQQILGQGPKLLIQFQNNGVVDDSQLPKDRFSAERLKGVDSTLKIQPAKLEDSAVYLCASSRQGRSEAFFGQGTRLTVV.